The text below deals with one T cell receptor beta chain. Per the original data handling: Amplifying reference gene primers gave estimates of nucleated cell counts. Clones were read by immunoSEQ multiplex PCR, and TCRdb kept only the in-frame ones, dropping some. That table supplies the V and J calls and clone size; D and trimming were determined from the DNA. The sample has 300,000 to 450,000 clones, 88% seen once. This record comes from a study of blood T cell repertoires in COVID-19. Study-level information: Sources were T cells, B-cell-depleted T cells, or PBMCs; the material itself was cDNA or gDNA.

Living in 24 US areas, the participants were between roughly 18 and 90 years of age. Clinical history as reported by participants underpinned cohort assignment. The CDR3 contains 14 residues. Deletions cut 2 bases from V and 4 bases from J, with 11 bases between. Per the germline V gene, CDR1 is SEHNR and CDR2 is FQNEAQ (reference sequence). The source is a woman aged 18-29 years who had recovered from COVID-19. J is TRBJ1-2 and V is TRBV7-9; D uncertain. The sample was PBMCs or T cells enriched from blood (not recorded which). In DNA, the CDR3 is TGTGCCAGCAGCTTAATCATCAGGCCCTATGGCTACACCTTC. This codes for CASSLIIRPYGYTF.